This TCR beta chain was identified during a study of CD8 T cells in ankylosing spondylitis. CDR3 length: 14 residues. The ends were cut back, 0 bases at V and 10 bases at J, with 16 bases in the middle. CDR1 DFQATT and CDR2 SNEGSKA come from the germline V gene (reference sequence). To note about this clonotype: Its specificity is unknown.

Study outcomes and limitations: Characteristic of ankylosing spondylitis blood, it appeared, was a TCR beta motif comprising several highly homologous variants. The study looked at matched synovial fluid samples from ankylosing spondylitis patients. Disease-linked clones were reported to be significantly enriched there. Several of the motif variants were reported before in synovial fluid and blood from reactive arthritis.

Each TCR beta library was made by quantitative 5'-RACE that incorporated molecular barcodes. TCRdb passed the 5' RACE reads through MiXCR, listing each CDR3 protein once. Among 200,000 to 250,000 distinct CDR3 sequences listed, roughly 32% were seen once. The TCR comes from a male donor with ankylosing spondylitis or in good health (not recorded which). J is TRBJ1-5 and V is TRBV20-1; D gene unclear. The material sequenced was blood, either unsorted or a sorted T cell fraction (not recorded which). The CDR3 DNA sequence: TGCAGTGCTAGAGATGGAGTAGGGCTGAACCCCCAGCATTTT. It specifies CSARDGVGLNPQHF.